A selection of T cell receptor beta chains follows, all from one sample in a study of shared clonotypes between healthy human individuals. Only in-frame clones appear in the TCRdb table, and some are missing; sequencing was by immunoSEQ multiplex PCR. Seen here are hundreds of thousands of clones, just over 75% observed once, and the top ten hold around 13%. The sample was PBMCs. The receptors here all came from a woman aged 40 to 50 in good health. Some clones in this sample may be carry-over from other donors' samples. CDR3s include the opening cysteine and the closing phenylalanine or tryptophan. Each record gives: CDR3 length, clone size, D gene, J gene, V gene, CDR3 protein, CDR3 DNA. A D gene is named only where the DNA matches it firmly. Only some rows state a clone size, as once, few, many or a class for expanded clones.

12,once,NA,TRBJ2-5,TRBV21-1,CASLGSRETQYF,TGTGCCAGCTTGGGGAGCAGGGAGACCCAGTACTTC
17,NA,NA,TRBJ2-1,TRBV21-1,CASSKPLAGDSYNEQFF,TGTGCCAGCAGCAAACCGTTAGCGGGGGACTCCTACAATGAGCAGTTCTTC
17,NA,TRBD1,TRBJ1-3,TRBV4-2,CASSQGTGVLSGNTIYF,TGTGCCAGCAGCCAAGGGACAGGGGTCCTCTCTGGAAACACCATATATTTT
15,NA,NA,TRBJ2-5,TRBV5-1,CASSLVPGYQETQYF,TGCGCCAGCAGCTTGGTCCCAGGGTACCAAGAGACCCAGTACTTC
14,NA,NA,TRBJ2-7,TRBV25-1,CASSGSGAPHEQYF,TGTGCCAGCAGTGGGTCAGGAGCCCCCCACGAGCAGTACTTC
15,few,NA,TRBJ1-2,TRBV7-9,CASSSGQSVGYGYTF,TGTGCCAGCAGCTCAGGACAATCGGTCGGCTATGGCTACACCTTC
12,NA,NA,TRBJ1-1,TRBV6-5,CASSYSELLHLF,TGTGCCAGCAGTTACTCAGAACTGCTCCACCTCTTT
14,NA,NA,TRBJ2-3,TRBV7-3,CASSLGHSTDTQYF,TGTGCCAGCAGCCTCGGACATAGCACAGATACGCAGTATTTT
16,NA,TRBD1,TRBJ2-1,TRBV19,CASSFNRGRAGNEQFF,TGTGCCAGTAGTTTCAACAGGGGGCGGGCAGGGAATGAGCAGTTCTTC
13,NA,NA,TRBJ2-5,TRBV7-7,CASSLAYQETQYF,TGTGCCAGCAGCTTAGCCTACCAAGAGACCCAGTACTTC
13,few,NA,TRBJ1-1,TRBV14,CASSIGVNTEAFF,TGTGCCAGCAGTATAGGGGTGAACACTGAAGCTTTCTTT
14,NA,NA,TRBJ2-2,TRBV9,CASSVGPGTGELFF,TGTGCCAGCAGCGTAGGTCCCGGGACCGGGGAGCTGTTTTTT
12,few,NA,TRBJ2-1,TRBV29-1,CSVEWQHNEQFF,TGCAGCGTTGAATGGCAACACAATGAGCAGTTCTTC
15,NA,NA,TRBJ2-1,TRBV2,CASSEMWDSRYEQFF,TGTGCCAGCAGTGAAATGTGGGACTCGCGGTATGAGCAGTTCTTC
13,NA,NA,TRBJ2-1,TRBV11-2,CASSFLSYNEQFF,TGTGCCAGCAGCTTTCTTTCCTACAATGAGCAGTTCTTC
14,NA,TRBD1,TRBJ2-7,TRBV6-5,CASMTPGRGHEQYF,TGTGCCAGCATGACTCCCGGCAGGGGGCACGAGCAGTACTTC
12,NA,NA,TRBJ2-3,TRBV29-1,CSVLADTDTQYF,TGCAGCGTTCTGGCGGACACAGATACGCAGTATTTT
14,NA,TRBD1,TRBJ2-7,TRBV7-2,CASSPRTGVYEQYF,TGTGCCAGCAGCCCCCGGACAGGGGTCTACGAGCAGTACTTC
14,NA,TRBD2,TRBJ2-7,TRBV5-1,CASSPGTSGTEQYF,TGCGCCAGCAGCCCGGGGACTAGCGGGACCGAGCAGTACTTC
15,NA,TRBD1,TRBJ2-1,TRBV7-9,CASSLQGASYNEQFF,TGTGCCAGCAGCTTACAGGGGGCTTCCTACAATGAGCAGTTCTTC